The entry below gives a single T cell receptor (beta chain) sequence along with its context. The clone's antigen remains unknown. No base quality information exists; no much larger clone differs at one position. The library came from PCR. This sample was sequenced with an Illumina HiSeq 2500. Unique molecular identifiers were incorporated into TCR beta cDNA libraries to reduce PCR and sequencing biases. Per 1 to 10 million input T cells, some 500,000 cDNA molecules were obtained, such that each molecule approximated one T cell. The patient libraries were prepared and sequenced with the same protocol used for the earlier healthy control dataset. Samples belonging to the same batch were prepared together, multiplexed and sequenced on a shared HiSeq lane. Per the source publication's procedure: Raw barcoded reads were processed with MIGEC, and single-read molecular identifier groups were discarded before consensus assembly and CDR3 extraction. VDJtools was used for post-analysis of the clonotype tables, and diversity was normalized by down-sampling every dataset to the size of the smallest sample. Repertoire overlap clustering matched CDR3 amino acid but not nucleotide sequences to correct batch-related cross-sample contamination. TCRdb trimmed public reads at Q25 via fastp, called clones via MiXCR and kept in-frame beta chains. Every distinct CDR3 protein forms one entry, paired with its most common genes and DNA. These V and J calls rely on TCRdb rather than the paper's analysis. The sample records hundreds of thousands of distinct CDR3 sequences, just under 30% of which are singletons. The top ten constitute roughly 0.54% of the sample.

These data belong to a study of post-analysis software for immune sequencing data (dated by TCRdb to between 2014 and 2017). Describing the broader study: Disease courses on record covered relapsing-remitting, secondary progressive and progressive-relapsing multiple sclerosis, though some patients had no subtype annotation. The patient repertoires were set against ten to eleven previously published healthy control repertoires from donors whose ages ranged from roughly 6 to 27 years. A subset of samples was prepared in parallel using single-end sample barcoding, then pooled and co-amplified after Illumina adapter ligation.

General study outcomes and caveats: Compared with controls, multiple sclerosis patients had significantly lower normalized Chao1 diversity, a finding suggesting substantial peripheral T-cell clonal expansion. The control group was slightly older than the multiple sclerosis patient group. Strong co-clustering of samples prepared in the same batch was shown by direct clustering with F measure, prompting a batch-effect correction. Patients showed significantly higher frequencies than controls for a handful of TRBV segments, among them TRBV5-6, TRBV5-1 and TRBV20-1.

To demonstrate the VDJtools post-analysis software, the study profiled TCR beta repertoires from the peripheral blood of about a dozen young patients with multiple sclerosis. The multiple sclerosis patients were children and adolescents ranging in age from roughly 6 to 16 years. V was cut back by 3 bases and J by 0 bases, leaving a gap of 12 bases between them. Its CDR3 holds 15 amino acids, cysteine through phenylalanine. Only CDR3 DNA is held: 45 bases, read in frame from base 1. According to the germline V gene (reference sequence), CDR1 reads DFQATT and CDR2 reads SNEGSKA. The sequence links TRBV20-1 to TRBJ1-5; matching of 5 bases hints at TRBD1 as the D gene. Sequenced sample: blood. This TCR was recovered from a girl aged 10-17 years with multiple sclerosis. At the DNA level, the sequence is TGCAGTGCTAGGCGGGAGGACATTAGCAATCAGCCCCAGCATTTT. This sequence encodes CSARREDISNQPQHF.